This TCR beta chain is from a study of T cell changes during pregnancy in multiple sclerosis. V was cut by 3 bases and J by 2 bases, with 14 bases left in between. This CDR3 contains 15 residues. CDR1 is MNHEY and CDR2 is SMNVEV in the germline V gene (reference sequence). Data came from immunoSEQ multiplex PCR; TCRdb stores just in-frame clones and leaves some out. The table lists about 75,000 clones, 75% to 95% of them singletons. The sequenced sample was CD4+ T cells from peripheral blood mononuclear cells, obtained before pregnancy. This chain joins TRBV27 and TRBJ2-7, with D maybe TRBD1 (7 bases). This sequence was found in a female donor with multiple sclerosis, enrolled in a pregnancy study. The CDR3 region is CASSFAGRGAYEQYF. The CDR3 DNA reads TGTGCCAGCAGTTTCGCCGGCAGGGGGGCCTACGAGCAGTACTTC.